This T cell receptor (beta chain) was sequenced during a study of control samples from healthy donors and cancer patients. The germline V gene encodes CDR1 SGHVS and CDR2 FNYEAQ. The CDR3 totals 14 residues. V gave up 5 bases and J gave up 1 base, with 11 bases separating them. Libraries were prepared by immunoSEQ multiplex PCR; TCRdb keeps only in-frame clonotypes and omits some of them. This table has 90,000 to 150,000 clones, 70% to 90% appearing once. Sequencing was done on a sample of blood. This chain connects TRBV7-6 to TRBJ1-1, with no clear D. The receptor comes from a man between 40 and 49 years old in good health. CDR3 coding DNA: TGTGCCAGCAGCGGCATGGCGTCGAACACTGAAGCTTTCTTT. It codes for CASSGMASNTEAFF.